The clone carrying this TCR beta chain is large (0.1 to 1%) by share. The antigen is unknown. Sampled 1 year posttransplant, controls received myeloablative marrow transplants, methotrexate and a calcineurin inhibitor. Germline V gene data show CDR1 as MNHNY and CDR2 as SVGAGI (reference sequence). V shed 2 bases and J shed 0 bases, with 8 bases lying between them. The CDR3 is made up of 15 amino acids. The data were taken from a study of T cells after posttransplantation cyclophosphamide. Study-wide findings and caveats: Later post-transplant blood repertoires were often dominated by donor CD8+ memory clones. Recipient CMV seropositivity and CMV reactivation strongly tracked TRB clonality. Blood and skin or GI T cell repertoires showed limited TRB overlap.

Clones were sequenced by immunoSEQ multiplex PCR, and TCRdb holds only the in-frame ones, with some missing. The sample lists more than 4,000 clones, roughly 73% seen once, with around half in the top ten. V and J are TRBV6-6 and TRBJ1-5; D gene ambiguous. Sequences were derived from PBMCs, sampled 321 days after allogeneic stem cell transplant with calcineurin inhibitor and methotrexate. The sequence was collected from a female patient in her fifties who received an allogeneic stem cell transplant from an unrelated donor, was CMV-positive, and had acute and chronic GVHD. T cells may partly derive from the graft donor. The CDR3 loop is CASSYAGNSNQPQHF. CDR3 sequence (DNA): TGTGCCAGCAGTTACGCGGGGAATAGCAATCAGCCCCAGCATTTT.